This TCR beta chain was captured in a study of shared clonotypes between healthy human individuals. Splitting the CD4+ cells yielded a CD45RA+ naive subset and a CD45RA-negative memory subset. As to this clone: What it binds is not known.

The germline V gene has CDR1 SGHAT and CDR2 FQNNGV. Trimming cost V 2 bases and J 3 bases, with 11 bases left between them. The CDR3 has 15 residues. Profiling relied on immunoSEQ multiplex PCR, and the TCRdb table lists in-frame clones only, not all of them. The sample carries roughly 1.5 million clones, approximately 98% recorded once. Notes on the study in general: For sorted subsets, rarefaction showed incomplete sequencing despite large depth.

The specimen sequenced was naive CD4+ T cells sorted from blood. Subset described: CD45RA+ positively selected. This sequence was found in a man aged 30 to 39 in good health. The V call is TRBV11-2, the J call TRBJ2-1, with D possibly being TRBD2 (5 bases). For the CDR3, the DNA is TGTGCCAGCAGCTTATTCGGCGGGCTCTACAATGAGCAGTTCTTC. Encoded protein: CASSLFGGLYNEQFF.